The rows below give T cell receptor beta chains drawn from one sample of a study of T cell repertoires in cytomegalovirus infection. In TCRdb, the reads were re-called with MiXCR into one record per CDR3 protein. This table has just over 300,000 distinct CDR3 sequences, 17% appearing once. Material for sequencing was PBMCs. These receptors all come from a human donor in good health (CMV status not recorded). Some clones in this sample may be carry-over from other donors' samples. Each CDR3 is given with its conserved first and last residue. A D gene is named only where the DNA matches it firmly. The listing skips clone size in some rows; elsewhere it reads once, few, many or a size class.

v_gene	abundance	j_gene	len	d_gene	CDR3aa	CDR3nt
TRBV6-1	many	TRBJ1-6	15	TRBD1	CASRDRSSYNSPLHF	TGTGCCAGCAGGGACAGGAGCTCCTATAATTCACCCCTCCACTTT
TRBV7-8	many	TRBJ2-1	15	NA	CASTNRVVVYNEQFF	TGTGCCAGCACCAATAGGGTCGTGGTGTACAATGAGCAGTTCTTC
TRBV25-1	few	TRBJ2-3	16	TRBD2	CASSERRGDVTDTQYF	TGTGCCAGCAGTGAACGTCGGGGGGACGTCACAGATACGCAGTATTTT
TRBV7-2	many	TRBJ2-6	17	NA	CASSLAGGAAGANVLTF	TGTGCCAGCAGCTTAGCGGGGGGGGCCGCTGGGGCCAACGTCCTGACTTTC
TRBV6-1	few	TRBJ1-5	15	NA	CASSPLRNSNQPQHF	TGTGCCAGCAGCCCCCTGCGGAATAGCAATCAGCCCCAGCATTTT
TRBV6-5	NA	TRBJ2-1	15	NA	CASSRAQAAPREQFF	TGTGCCAGCAGCCGCGCACAGGCGGCGCCGCGAGAGCAGTTCTTC
TRBV7-3	few	TRBJ1-1	14	NA	CASSLNPGVTEAFF	TGTGCCAGCAGCTTAAATCCGGGAGTCACTGAAGCTTTCTTT
TRBV2	few	TRBJ1-5	13	NA	CASKPIAHQPQHF	TGTGCCAGCAAACCCATAGCCCATCAGCCCCAGCATTTT
TRBV4-3	many	TRBJ1-3	15	TRBD1	CASSLGQGDGNTIYF	TGCGCCAGCAGCCTAGGACAGGGAGATGGAAACACCATATATTTT
TRBV7-9	many	TRBJ1-1	16	TRBD1	CASSPLPGTVNTEAFF	TGTGCCAGCAGCCCTTTACCGGGGACAGTGAACACTGAAGCTTTCTTT
TRBV19	few	TRBJ1-4	16	TRBD1	CASSALVAGTGGELFF	TGTGCCAGTAGTGCCCTCGTAGCCGGGACAGGGGGCGAACTGTTTTTT
TRBV12-3/TRBV12-4	NA	TRBJ2-1	15	TRBD2	CASSPPPGGPNEQFF	TGTGCCAGCAGTCCCCCGCCGGGGGGGCCAAATGAGCAGTTCTTC
TRBV20-1	few	TRBJ2-7	11	NA	CSAPRGHEQYF	TGCAGTGCTCCCCGTGGCCACGAGCAGTACTTC
TRBV20-1	once	TRBJ1-2	12	TRBD1	CSASSDRKGYTF	TGCAGTGCTAGTTCGGACAGGAAGGGCTACACCTTC
TRBV7-9	few	TRBJ1-2	11	NA	CASSHTSGYTF	TGTGCCAGCAGCCACACGTCGGGCTACACCTTC
TRBV19	few	TRBJ1-1	15	NA	CASSKFGRGNTEAFF	TGTGCCAGTAGTAAATTTGGCAGGGGTAACACTGAAGCTTTCTTT
TRBV20-1	many	TRBJ2-5	15	NA	CSARDPVGAPETQYF	TGCAGTGCTAGAGATCCGGTGGGGGCCCCAGAGACCCAGTACTTC
TRBV6-6	few	TRBJ1-2	15	TRBD1	CASSRDSPSNYGYTF	TGTGCCAGCAGTCGGGACAGCCCATCCAACTATGGCTACACCTTC
TRBV7-2	many	TRBJ2-7	14	NA	CASSLSVESYEQYF	TGTGCCAGCAGCTTATCCGTAGAGAGCTACGAGCAGTACTTC
TRBV12-3/TRBV12-4	many	TRBJ1-4	14	TRBD1	CASSSDRELEKLFF	TGTGCCAGCAGCTCGGACAGGGAACTTGAAAAACTGTTTTTT
TRBV7-9	many	TRBJ2-1	18	TRBD2	CASSIGLAGDSFLNEQFF	TGTGCCAGCAGCATAGGACTAGCGGGGGACTCCTTCCTCAATGAGCAGTTCTTC
TRBV4-1	many	TRBJ1-1	15	TRBD1	CASSPKWTGNTEAFF	TGCGCCAGCAGCCCTAAGTGGACAGGGAACACTGAAGCTTTCTTT
TRBV20-1	few	TRBJ2-1	16	NA	CSARDKGGTYYNEQFF	TGCAGTGCTAGAGATAAGGGGGGGACGTACTACAATGAGCAGTTCTTC